The entry that follows covers one T cell receptor beta chain sequence. The sample is drawn from a study of early T cells in non-severe SARS-CoV-2 infection. Germline assignment: CDR1 SEHNR and CDR2 FQNEAQ (reference sequence). The junction had 7 bases not matched to a gene; V was cut back by 6 bases and J by 3 bases. The CDR3 is made up of 16 amino acids. Each CDR3 protein is one row after TCRdb ran MiXCR on the 5' RACE reads. The table includes 56,000 or so distinct CDR3 sequences, approximately 10% detected once. The specimen sequenced was whole blood. The rearrangement uses TRBV7-9 and TRBJ2-1, with TRBD1 matching over 11 bases. The source is an adult who was a healthcare worker with PCR-confirmed SARS-CoV-2 infection or an uninfected control (not recorded which). Here the CDR3 reads CASSRGDRGYYNEQFF. The CDR3, as DNA: TGTGCCAGCAGTCGCGGGGACAGGGGGTACTACAATGAGCAGTTCTTC.